This TCR beta chain appears in the sequencing data of a study of control samples from healthy donors and cancer patients. This CDR3 region has 14 residues. The germline V gene has CDR1 SGHDT and CDR2 YYEEEE. With 0 bases removed from V and 2 bases from J, the gap between germline ends came to 3 bases. Assay used: immunoSEQ multiplex PCR; TCRdb lists only in-frame clones, some missing. The sample includes around 53,000 clones, about 90% of them seen just once. The sample consisted of PBMCs. The sequence derives from a man in his 60s with head and neck cancer. This chain uses TRBV5-6 with TRBJ2-6; D unclear. CDR3 region: CASSLAPGANVLTF. CDR3 sequence (DNA): TGTGCCAGCAGCTTGGCCCCTGGGGCCAACGTCCTGACTTTC.